Listed here are 23 T cell receptor beta chains from one sample, sequenced in a study of control samples from healthy donors and cancer patients. Sequencing used immunoSEQ multiplex PCR; TCRdb keeps in-frame clones, though not all of them. The sample records about 150,000 clones, about 94% being singletons. Sequences were obtained from blood. The receptors stem from a man aged 45-65 years in good health.

The gene calls are TRBV7-9 and TRBJ2-1, with D perhaps matching TRBD2 (6 bases). Trimming shortened V by 3 bases and J by 7 bases, and 16 bases separated the two germline ends. The length of the CDR3 is 15 residues. Germline CDR1 is SEHNR and CDR2 is FQNEAQ (reference sequence). CDR3 coding DNA: TGTGCCAGCAGCTTCTTACTAGGAGGGGATAATGAGCAGTTCTTC. It yields the protein CASSFLLGGDNEQFF.

This sequence joins TRBV19 and TRBJ2-7; 10 nucleotides agree with TRBD2. The CDR3 has 14 residues. CDR1 and CDR2 from the germline V gene are LNHDA and SQIVND (reference sequence). J lost 3 bases, V lost 6 bases, and 5 bases had no gene match. The DNA of the CDR3 is TGTGCCAGTAGACGGCTAGCGGGAGACTACGAGCAGTACTTC. It specifies CASRRLAGDYEQYF.

This chain uses TRBV27 with TRBJ1-2, with 8 nucleotides matching TRBD1. Losses at the gene ends were 5 bases for V and 6 bases for J; bases not matched to a gene: 8. CDR1 and CDR2 from the germline V gene are MNHEY and SMNVEV (reference sequence). CDR3 size: 14 residues. The CDR3 loop is CASSPRTGMHGYTF. The CDR3 DNA is TGTGCCAGCAGTCCTCGGACAGGGATGCATGGCTACACCTTC.

The gene calls are TRBV27 and TRBJ1-6, with 7 bases aligning to TRBD1. V shed 5 bases, J shed 10 bases, and the junction held 8 bases outside the gene matches. This CDR3 is 14 amino acids long. Germline loops: CDR1 MNHEY, CDR2 SMNVEV (reference sequence). The CDR3 nucleotides are TGTGCCAGCAGTGCCAGGGGGGTAGGATCACCCCTCCACTTT. This translates into CASSARGVGSPLHF.

The CDR3 bases are TGTGCCAGCAGTCCAAGGGGGGAGCAGTACTTC. Its translation is CASSPRGEQYF. This chain uses TRBV28 with TRBJ2-7, with a possible D match to TRBD1 (6 bases). CDR1 MDHEN and CDR2 SYDVKM come from the germline V gene. V lost 5 bases and J 7 bases, leaving 9 bases between the germline ends. The CDR3 covers 11 residues.

The rearrangement uses TRBV18 and TRBJ1-5; D uncertain. The CDR3 extends over 16 amino acids. V was trimmed by 1 base and J by 1 base, leaving 11 bases between them. CDR1 is KGHSH and CDR2 is LQKENI in the germline V gene. The CDR3: CASSPRDLRSNQPQHF. The CDR3 region has the DNA TGTGCCAGCTCACCACGAGATTTGAGGAGCAATCAGCCCCAGCATTTT. Full variable domain (rest looked up from reference TRBV18 and TRBJ1-5): NAGVMQNPRHLVRRRGQEARLRCSPMKGHSHVYWYRQLPEEGLKFMVYLQKENIIDESGMPKERFSAEFPKEGPSILRIQQVVRGDSAAYFCASSPRDLRSNQPQHFGDGTRLSIL.

The V and J genes are TRBV12-3 or TRBV12-4 and TRBJ1-2; D might be TRBD1 (5 bases). The length of the CDR3 is 13 residues. V shed 6 bases and J shed 0 bases, with 8 bases lying between them. The CDR3 DNA is TGTGCCAGCAGCCGGACAACTAACTATGGCTACACCTTC. Amino acids: CASSRTTNYGYTF.

J is TRBJ2-1 and V is TRBV2; 12 positions match TRBD2. The CDR3 has 14 amino acids. Germline V gives CDR1 SNHLY, CDR2 FYNNEI. The trim removed 6 bases at V and 4 bases at J, leaving 1 base unmatched. DNA for the CDR3: TGTGCCAGCAGGGGACTAGCGGGTTACAATGAGCAGTTCTTC. Protein sequence: CASRGLAGYNEQFF.

V usage is TRBV4-1 and J usage is TRBJ2-5, with 9 bases lining up with TRBD2. Germline-derived CDR1 and CDR2 are MGHRA and YSYEKL. The CDR3 contains 17 residues. J lost 4 bases, V lost 1 base, and 10 bases had no gene match. The CDR3 is CASSQAGGGRAGETQYF. The CDR3 DNA reads as TGCGCCAGCAGCCAAGCCGGTGGCGGGAGGGCCGGAGAGACCCAGTACTTC.

The rearrangement uses TRBV6-6 and TRBJ2-5; weak D call: TRBD1 (6 bases). The ends were cut back, 5 bases at V and 5 bases at J, with 12 bases in the middle. This CDR3 is 13 amino acids long. Germline-derived CDR1 and CDR2 are MNHNY and SVGAGI (reference sequence). For the CDR3, the DNA is TGTGCCAGCAGTACGCCACAGGGCGAGACCCAGTACTTC. This codes for CASSTPQGETQYF.

The genes are TRBV2 and TRBJ2-3; TRBD2 might be the D (5 bases). This CDR3 has 12 residues. Germline V gene data show CDR1 as SNHLY and CDR2 as FYNNEI. V lost 6 bases to trimming and J lost 3 bases, with 7 bases between them. The CDR3 coding sequence is TGTGCCAGCAGAAGACTAACAGATACGCAGTATTTT. Its protein is CASRRLTDTQYF.

The chain recombines TRBV28 with TRBJ1-5, with 7 positions matching TRBD1. Germline V gene sequence: CDR1 MDHEN, CDR2 SYDVKM. The length of the CDR3 is 14 residues. V lost 6 bases to trimming and J lost 7 bases; unmatched junction nucleotides: 9. For the CDR3, the DNA is TGTGCCAGCAGGCGTACAGGGGAGGGACAGCCCCAGCATTTT. Residues: CASRRTGEGQPQHF. The whole variable domain, filled in from reference TRBV28 and TRBJ1-5, reads DVKVTQSSRYLVKRTGEKVFLECVQDMDHENMFWYRQDPGLGLRLIYFSYDVKMKEKGDIPEGYSVSREKKERFSLILESASTNQTSMYLCASRRTGEGQPQHFGDGTRLSIL.

The chain combines TRBV13 with TRBJ2-3, with 11 positions matching TRBD2. The CDR3 spans 15 residues. Germline assignment: CDR1 PRHDT and CDR2 FYEKMQ (reference sequence). The trim removed 7 bases at V and 5 bases at J, leaving 8 bases unmatched. The DNA for the CDR3 is TGTGCCAGCACCGTACTAGCGGGAGTTGTAGATACGCAGTATTTT. Translation gives CASTVLAGVVDTQYF.

V usage is TRBV5-6 and J usage is TRBJ1-1, with a tentative D call TRBD1 (5 bases). The CDR3 extends over 13 amino acids. Germline V gene data show CDR1 as SGHDT and CDR2 as YYEEEE. The V gene lost 6 bases and the J gene lost 1 base, with 10 bases spanning the gap. The CDR3 loop reads CASIKDRNTEAFF. The CDR3 nucleotides read TGTGCCAGCATCAAAGACAGGAACACTGAAGCTTTCTTT.

V and J are TRBV5-6 and TRBJ2-1; 11 nucleotides line up with TRBD1. Losses at the gene ends were 2 bases for V and 6 bases for J; bases not matched to a gene: 1. CDR3 length: 14 amino acids. CDR1 and CDR2 (germline): SGHDT, YYEEEE. CDR3 nucleotides: TGTGCCAGCAGCTTCGGGACAGGGGGCAATGAGCAGTTCTTC. Translation gives CASSFGTGGNEQFF.

This chain joins TRBV27 and TRBJ2-1, with 8 nucleotides matching TRBD2. Germline V lookup: CDR1 MNHEY, CDR2 SMNVEV (reference sequence). With 5 bases clipped from V and 6 bases from J, the junction kept 12 bases outside the gene matches. This CDR3 is 16 amino acids long. This chain's CDR3 is CASSTRRGGRVNEQFF. CDR3 DNA sequence: TGTGCCAGCAGTACTAGACGGGGGGGAAGGGTCAATGAGCAGTTCTTC.

This sequence joins TRBV13 and TRBJ2-7, with D unresolved. In germline, CDR1 is PRHDT, CDR2 FYEKMQ (reference sequence). Trimming stripped 0 bases from V and 2 bases from J, with 8 bases between. The CDR3 has 14 amino acids. CDR3 protein: CASSLGRKAYEQYF. CDR3 DNA: TGTGCCAGCAGCTTAGGTAGGAAAGCCTACGAGCAGTACTTC. Complete variable domain (other parts from reference TRBV13 and TRBJ2-7): AAGVIQSPRHLIKEKRETATLKCYPIPRHDTVYWYQQGPGQDPQFLISFYEKMQSDKGSIPDRFSAQQFSDYHSELNMSSLELGDSALYFCASSLGRKAYEQYFGPGTRLTVT.

This chain uses TRBV29-1 with TRBJ1-5; no firm D call. Trimming pared 4 bases from V and 2 bases from J, leaving 12 bases between. Germline V gene lookup returns CDR1 SQVTM and CDR2 ANQGSEA. This CDR3 is built from 14 residues. The CDR3 DNA is TGCAGCGTTGGGGGAGGGTACGGCAATCAGCCCCAGCATTTT. Translating gives CSVGGGYGNQPQHF.

The chain employs TRBV5-4 and TRBJ1-4; 8 nucleotides match TRBD1. Germline V gene lookup returns CDR1 SGHNT and CDR2 YYREEE (reference sequence). This CDR3 contains 14 residues. Trimming removed 3 bases from V and 7 bases from J; junction bases left unmatched: 5. CDR3 DNA: TGTGCCAGCAGCTACAACAGGGGGAGTGAAAAACTGTTTTTT. Its protein product is CASSYNRGSEKLFF.

The chain links TRBV12-5 to TRBJ1-1, with D possibly TRBD1 on 6 matching bases. Germline V CDR1 and CDR2: LGHNT, FRNRAP. This CDR3 is 20 amino acids long. Trimming stripped 0 bases from V and 0 bases from J, with 23 bases between. CDR3 sequence (DNA): TGTGCTAGTGGTTTGGTACGATTTGATGGGACACAGTTCATGAACACTGAAGCTTTCTTT. Translation gives CASGLVRFDGTQFMNTEAFF.

The rearrangement joins TRBV2 to TRBJ2-3; 7 bases match TRBD2. The V segment lost 4 bases and the J segment 2 bases; nucleotides outside the gene matches: 6. CDR3 length: 15 residues. The germline V gene encodes CDR1 SNHLY and CDR2 FYNNEI. The CDR3 coding sequence is TGTGCCAGCAGTGTCGGGGGGACCCACACAGATACGCAGTATTTT. It is translated as CASSVGGTHTDTQYF.

This chain uses TRBV4-1 with TRBJ1-6; TRBD1 matches at 8 bases. After removal of 0 bases from V and 4 bases from J, the junction contained 8 bases not matched to a gene. CDR3 size: 18 residues. CDR1 and CDR2 (germline): MGHRA, YSYEKL. Here the CDR3 DNA reads TGCGCCAGCAGCCAAGATTCCTACAGGGGGAGTTATAATTCACCCCTCCACTTT. As protein: CASSQDSYRGSYNSPLHF.

This chain links TRBV29-1 with TRBJ1-4; 7 positions match TRBD1. Germline trimming cut 7 bases from V and 7 bases from J; bases unmatched to any gene: 12. The CDR3 contains 14 residues. CDR1 is SQVTM and CDR2 is ANQGSEA in the germline V gene. CDR3 sequence (DNA): TGCAGCGCACAACGACAGGGCGGAGGTGAAAAACTGTTTTTT. Translation gives CSAQRQGGGEKLFF.